These 12 T cell receptor beta chains came from one sample sequenced in a study of blood T cells in healthy people across ages. The use of a sample-barcoded 5' primer and a J-beta primer mix characterized a second PCR of roughly 6 to 11 cycles. TCRdb re-analysed the 5' RACE reads in MiXCR, keeping a single row per CDR3 protein. The sample contains around 990,000 distinct CDR3 sequences, about two fifths of which appear only once. The sequencing sample was made of blood. These receptor sequences come from a young man in good health.

The chain is built from TRBV4-2 and TRBJ2-1; D is perhaps TRBD2 (5 bases). Deletions cut 2 bases from V and 10 bases from J, with 9 bases between. From germline, CDR1 is LGHNA and CDR2 YNFKEQ. The CDR3 loop spans 12 amino acids. The DNA for the CDR3 is TGTGCCAGCAGCCAAACCAGAGGGGAGCAGTTCTTC. Protein: CASSQTRGEQFF.

The chain uses TRBV20-1 and TRBJ1-6, with D uncertain. This CDR3 contains 15 residues. V was pared by 3 bases and J by 3 bases, with 12 bases between. The germline V gene has CDR1 DFQATT and CDR2 SNEGSKA (reference sequence). CDR3 in DNA: TGCAGTGCTAGGCGTGGAAGTCACTATAATTCACCCCTCCACTTT. Its translation: CSARRGSHYNSPLHF.

The V call is TRBV5-1, the J call TRBJ1-2; 9 nucleotides match TRBD1. The trim removed 5 bases at V and 4 bases at J, leaving 9 bases unmatched. Germline loops: CDR1 SGHRS, CDR2 YFSETQ. The CDR3 contains 15 residues. The CDR3 region is CASRRQGDFGYGYTF. For the CDR3, the DNA is TGCGCCAGCAGGAGACAGGGGGACTTCGGCTATGGCTACACCTTC.

The table lists this clonotype with a few counts. CDR3 loop: CSARDEEGPSYEQYF. DNA for the CDR3: TGCAGTGCTAGAGATGAAGAGGGACCCTCCTACGAGCAGTACTTC. The chain has TRBV20-1 and TRBJ2-7, with D tentatively TRBD1 or TRBD2 (5 bases each). This CDR3 spans 15 amino acids. Germline CDR1 DFQATT, CDR2 SNEGSKA (reference sequence). The V gene lost 0 bases and the J gene lost 0 bases, with 12 bases spanning the gap.

The chain combines TRBV18 with TRBJ1-1; D gene unclear. Per the germline V gene, CDR1 is KGHSH and CDR2 is LQKENI. The CDR3 runs to 13 residues. V lost 4 bases and J lost 7, with 13 bases in between. Written as DNA, the CDR3 is TGTGCCAGCTCACAAACAACGCCCCTTGAAGCTTTCTTT. It yields the protein CASSQTTPLEAFF.

The chain uses TRBV7-2 and TRBJ1-1, with D uncertain. Germline values: CDR1 SGHTA, CDR2 FQGNSA. V shed 2 bases and J shed 0 bases, with 7 bases lying between them. The CDR3 sequence is 14 residues long. CDR3 loop: CASSLYGMNTEAFF. The CDR3 nucleotides read TGTGCCAGCAGCTTATACGGGATGAACACTGAAGCTTTCTTT.

This clonotype was detected many times. This rearrangement joins TRBV7-9 to TRBJ2-3; 9 bases are shared with TRBD2. V was clipped by 2 bases and J by 0 bases; unmatched bases: 3. Germline CDR1 is SEHNR and CDR2 is FQNEAQ (reference sequence). The CDR3 has 16 residues. The CDR3, as DNA: TGTGCCAGCAGCTTAAGCGGGGGGTCCAGCACAGATACGCAGTATTTT. This translates into CASSLSGGSSTDTQYF.

Remarks on this clonotype: The junction shows a germline mismatch at one end, possibly a read error. The chain joins TRBV28 to TRBJ1-2, with D uncertain. Per germline, CDR1 MDHEN and CDR2 SYDVKM. CDR3 size: 16 residues. This CDR3 reads CAGSLPGRRMDYGYTF. Here the CDR3 DNA reads TGTGCCGGCAGTTTACCAGGACGCCGTATGGACTATGGCTACACCTTC.

The chain joins TRBV29-1 to TRBJ2-1, with TRBD1 as a possible D gene (5 bases). Trimming shortened V by 2 bases and J by 6 bases, and 8 bases separated the two germline ends. This CDR3 is built from 12 residues. Germline CDR1 reads SQVTM; CDR2 reads ANQGSEA. The CDR3 DNA is TGCAGCGTTGAAAGGGGCCCCAATGAGCAGTTCTTC. Its translation is CSVERGPNEQFF.

V usage is TRBV9 and J usage is TRBJ1-3; D is unclear. The germline gives CDR1 SGDLS, CDR2 YYNGEE. The CDR3 is 15 residues long. V gave up 0 bases and J gave up 0 bases, with 7 bases separating them. The CDR3 protein is CASSVADTSGNTIYF. The DNA of the CDR3 is TGTGCCAGCAGCGTAGCCGACACCTCTGGAAACACCATATATTTT.

This clonotype was detected only a few times. CDR3 protein: CASSLGGQGARYEQYF. CDR3 nucleotide sequence: TGTGCCAGCAGCTTAGGGGGACAGGGGGCAAGATACGAGCAGTACTTC. V usage is TRBV7-9 and J usage is TRBJ2-7; TRBD1 matches 12 bases. Germline V gene lookup returns CDR1 SEHNR and CDR2 FQNEAQ (reference sequence). V lost 1 base, J lost 4 bases, and 5 bases stayed unmatched. The CDR3 consists of 16 residues.

In regard to this clonotype: Being one base from a much bigger clone, this may be a read error. The CDR3 protein is CASSLGASPLHF. Here the CDR3 DNA reads TGTGCCAGCAGTTTAGGGGCTTCACCCCTCCACTTT. The rearrangement links TRBV6-6 to TRBJ1-6; tentatively, D is TRBD1 (5 bases). The CDR3 runs to 12 residues. With 4 bases removed from V and 9 bases from J, the gap between germline ends came to 7 bases. Germline CDR1 and CDR2: MNHNY and SVGAGI (reference sequence).